This entry lists 5 T cell receptor beta chains sequenced from one sample in a study of blood T cell repertoires in COVID-19. Measured with immunoSEQ multiplex PCR; TCRdb has only the in-frame clones, and not every one. There are about 74,000 clones in the sample; 75% to 85% occur only once, and roughly a sixth lies in the top ten. Source material: peripheral blood. Source of these receptors: a human donor in a cohort sampled during active COVID-19.

The chain has TRBV6-1 and TRBJ1-3; D is ambiguous. Trimming cost V 3 bases and J 0 bases, with 6 bases left between them. The germline V gene encodes CDR1 MNHNS and CDR2 SASEGT. The CDR3 spans 14 residues. The CDR3 DNA is TGTGCCAGCAGTGATGGGAGCTCTGGAAACACCATATATTTT. It codes for CASSDGSSGNTIYF.

The rearrangement joins TRBV6-2 or TRBV6-3 to TRBJ1-2; 9 bases agree with TRBD1. The V gene's germline CDR1 is MNHEY and CDR2 SVGEGT. This CDR3 is 17 amino acids long. After removal of 5 bases from V and 8 bases from J, the junction contained 18 bases not matched to a gene. CDR3 loop: CASSHYPGQGQRSGYTF. CDR3 sequence (DNA): TGTGCCAGCAGTCACTACCCAGGACAGGGGCAAAGGTCGGGCTACACCTTC.

The chain joins TRBV6-5 to TRBJ2-7, with D possibly being TRBD1 (6 bases). This CDR3 region has 13 residues. The V end was cut by 7 bases, the J end by 7 bases, with 17 bases between. CDR1 MNHEY and CDR2 SVGAGI come from the germline V gene. CDR3 nucleotide sequence: TGTGCCAGCAAGTCGACAGGCCCCCAGGAGCAGTACTTC. It translates to CASKSTGPQEQYF.

The chain employs TRBV7-2 and TRBJ2-7; TRBD2 matches 8 bases. CDR1 and CDR2 (germline): SGHTA, FQGNSA. J was trimmed by 3 bases and V by 4 bases; bases with no gene match: 5. The CDR3 consists of 14 residues. The CDR3 DNA is TGTGCCAGCAGCTATCAGCGGGAGAGCTACGAGCAGTACTTC. Protein sequence: CASSYQRESYEQYF.

The V gene is TRBV7-9, the J gene TRBJ1-4, with D perhaps TRBD1 (6 bases). Trimming shortened V by 4 bases and J by 4 bases, and 13 bases separated the two germline ends. The CDR3 has 15 residues. Germline CDR1 is SEHNR and CDR2 is FQNEAQ (reference sequence). The CDR3 protein is CASSSTGGFNEKLFF. The CDR3 DNA reads TGTGCCAGCAGCTCAACTGGGGGCTTTAATGAAAAACTGTTTTTT.